This TCR beta chain came from a study of cytomegalovirus exposure and HLA in healthy donors. Germline-derived CDR1 and CDR2 are SGHDT and YYEEEE. The CDR3 loop spans 15 amino acids. The PCR contained 60 Vbeta and 13 Jbeta primers. Generated by immunoSEQ multiplex PCR, the TCRdb table keeps only in-frame clones and is missing some. The data show some 100,000 clones, 76% seen once. The source material was PBMCs. The TCR originated in a woman between 50 and 59 years old in good health and CMV-seropositive. This chain connects TRBV5-6 to TRBJ2-5; TRBD2 agrees at 7 bases. Near its end, the DNA agrees better with TRBJ2-7, so the J call may be wrong. The CDR3 DNA is TGTGCCAGCAGCCTGGGGGAGGGACCCTCCTACGAGCAGTACTTC. Translation: CASSLGEGPSYEQYF.